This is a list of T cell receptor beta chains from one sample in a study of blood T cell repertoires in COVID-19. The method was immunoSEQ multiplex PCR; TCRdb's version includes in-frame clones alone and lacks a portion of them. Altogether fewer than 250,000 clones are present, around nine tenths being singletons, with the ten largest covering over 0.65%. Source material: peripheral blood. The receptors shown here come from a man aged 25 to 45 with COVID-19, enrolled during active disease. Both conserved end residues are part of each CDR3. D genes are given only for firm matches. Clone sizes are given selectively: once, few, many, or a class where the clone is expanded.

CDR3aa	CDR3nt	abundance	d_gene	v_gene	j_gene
CAISPTSGGSETQYF	TGTGCCATCAGTCCGACTAGCGGGGGGTCGGAGACCCAGTACTTC	.	TRBD2	TRBV10-3	TRBJ2-5
CASSYTSGLAKNIQYF	TGTGCCAGCAGTTACACTAGCGGACTAGCCAAAAACATTCAGTACTTC	.	TRBD2	TRBV27	TRBJ2-4
CASSLSGYAFF	TGTGCCAGCAGCTTATCGGGGTATGCTTTCTTT	.	.	TRBV11-2	TRBJ1-1
CASSPRDRDGYTF	TGTGCCAGCTCACCACGGGACAGGGATGGCTACACCTTC	.	TRBD1	TRBV18	TRBJ1-2
CASSSRDGGYEQYF	TGCGCCAGCAGCTCCCGGGACGGGGGCTACGAGCAGTACTTC	.	.	TRBV5-1	TRBJ2-7
CASSADSTGGNTEAFF	TGCGCCAGCAGCGCTGACTCGACAGGGGGGAACACTGAAGCTTTCTTT	.	TRBD1	TRBV5-1	TRBJ1-1
CASSHEGTGETGYTF	TGTGCCAGCAGCCATGAAGGGACAGGAGAGACTGGCTACACCTTC	.	TRBD1	TRBV16	TRBJ1-2
CASSFTRGSHGYTF	TGTGCCAGCAGCTTTACGAGGGGGTCCCATGGCTACACCTTC	.	.	TRBV7-9	TRBJ1-2
CASSQNPSGGGYTF	TGTGCCAGCAGCCAAAACCCTAGCGGAGGTGGCTACACCTTC	.	.	TRBV3-1/TRBV3-2	TRBJ1-2
CASSLGGLSGTDTQYF	TGTGCCAGCAGCTTGGGGGGGCTATCGGGTACAGATACGCAGTATTTT	.	.	TRBV5-4	TRBJ2-3
CASAPNSGGLGNTIYF	TGTGCCAGCGCGCCAAACAGCGGGGGGCTTGGAAACACCATATATTTT	.	.	TRBV27	TRBJ1-3
CASSIMPGTDTQYF	TGTGCCAGTAGTATTATGCCGGGTACAGATACGCAGTATTTT	.	.	TRBV19	TRBJ2-3
CASSLAGGLSEAFF	TGTGCCAGCAGCTTAGCGGGGGGCTTGTCTGAAGCTTTCTTT	.	.	TRBV7-3	TRBJ1-1
CASSSWTGVTEAFF	TGTGCCAGCAGTTCCTGGACAGGGGTAACTGAAGCTTTCTTT	.	TRBD1	TRBV6-2/TRBV6-3	TRBJ1-1
CASARGSIYGYTF	TGTGCCAGCGCCCGCGGGAGTATCTATGGCTACACCTTC	once	.	TRBV7-9	TRBJ1-2
CASTGAGDEKLFF	TGTGCCAGCACGGGGGCGGGGGATGAAAAACTGTTTTTT	.	.	TRBV7-6	TRBJ1-4
CASSLGRGGRTDTQYF	TGTGCCAGCAGCTTGGGGAGGGGAGGACGCACAGATACGCAGTATTTT	few	TRBD2	TRBV13	TRBJ2-3
CASQGPHTIYF	TGTGCCAGTCAGGGTCCGCACACCATATATTTT	.	.	TRBV3-1/TRBV3-2	TRBJ1-3
CASSLGGSGGTDTQYF	TGTGCCAGCAGCTTGGGAGGCAGCGGGGGAACAGATACGCAGTATTTT	.	TRBD2	TRBV5-6	TRBJ2-3
CASSPVGGGVDTQYF	TGTGCCAGCAGCCCTGTAGGGGGCGGGGTAGATACGCAGTATTTT	.	.	TRBV7-3	TRBJ2-3
CASSIGNEAFF	TGTGCCAGTAGTATTGGCAATGAAGCTTTCTTT	.	.	TRBV19	TRBJ1-1
CASSERHRGLGNTEAFF	TGTGCCAGCAGTGAAAGGCACAGGGGGCTGGGGAACACTGAAGCTTTCTTT	.	TRBD1	TRBV6-1	TRBJ1-1
CASSHDRGGYTF	TGTGCCAGCAGCCATGACCGAGGAGGCTACACCTTC	.	.	TRBV7-9	TRBJ1-2
CASSLREVNEKLFF	TGTGCCAGCAGCTTAAGGGAGGTTAATGAAAAACTGTTTTTT	.	.	TRBV5-4	TRBJ1-4
CARRGLMNTEAFF	TGTGCCAGGAGGGGGCTTATGAACACTGAAGCTTTCTTT	once	TRBD1	TRBV2	TRBJ1-1
CASSRGVNEETQYF	TGCGCCAGCAGTCGCGGGGTAAATGAAGAGACCCAGTACTTC	.	.	TRBV5-1	TRBJ2-5
CASSQTDGGHIQYF	TGCGCCAGCAGCCAAACAGACGGGGGACACATTCAGTACTTC	.	.	TRBV4-1	TRBJ2-4
CASSVHTGGAYTEAFF	TGTGCCAGCAGTGTCCATACAGGGGGCGCGTACACTGAAGCTTTCTTT	.	TRBD1	TRBV6-1	TRBJ1-1
CSVDNGIDYGYTF	TGCAGCGTTGATAACGGGATAGACTATGGCTACACCTTC	.	.	TRBV29-1	TRBJ1-2
CASSLLSGANVLTF	TGCGCCAGCAGCTTGCTCTCTGGGGCCAACGTCCTGACTTTC	.	.	TRBV5-1	TRBJ2-6
CAISEVAADTQYF	TGTGCCATCAGTGAGGTAGCAGCGGATACGCAGTATTTT	.	.	TRBV10-3	TRBJ2-3
CASSPGQGLVDTEAFF	TGTGCCAGCAGCCCGGGACAGGGGTTGGTGGACACTGAAGCTTTCTTT	.	TRBD1	TRBV7-9	TRBJ1-1
CASSHAGDGTGELFF	TGCGCCAGCAGCCACGCGGGAGATGGCACCGGGGAGCTGTTTTTT	once	TRBD2	TRBV4-1	TRBJ2-2
CASKLFLTGNTEAFF	TGTGCCAGTAAGTTATTTTTGACAGGGAACACTGAAGCTTTCTTT	.	.	TRBV19	TRBJ1-1
CASTTSGYEQYF	TGTGCCAGCACTACTAGCGGTTACGAGCAGTACTTC	.	TRBD2	TRBV28	TRBJ2-7
CASRDRGHLDYGYTF	TGTGCCAGTAGGGACAGGGGGCATTTGGACTATGGCTACACCTTC	.	TRBD1	TRBV19	TRBJ1-2
CASSSTGYSNQPQHF	TGTGCCAGCAGTTCGACAGGTTATAGCAATCAGCCCCAGCATTTT	.	.	TRBV28	TRBJ1-5
CASSDPGTGTDTQYF	TGTGCCAGCAGTGACCCCGGGACAGGCACAGATACGCAGTATTTT	.	TRBD1	TRBV27	TRBJ2-3
CASRASQNTEAFF	TGTGCCAGCAGGGCTTCTCAGAACACTGAAGCTTTCTTT	.	.	TRBV5-4	TRBJ1-1
CASSLGTSGGTGELFF	TGCGCCAGCAGCCTCGGGACTAGCGGAGGCACCGGGGAGCTGTTTTTT	.	TRBD2	TRBV5-1	TRBJ2-2
CASSPGTGQVAFF	TGCGCCAGCAGTCCCGGGACAGGGCAGGTAGCTTTCTTT	.	TRBD1	TRBV5-1	TRBJ1-1
CATSDLINNEQFF	TGTGCCACCAGTGATTTGATCAACAATGAGCAGTTCTTC	.	.	TRBV24-1	TRBJ2-1
CASSYSGGSGNQPQHF	TGTGCCAGCAGTTACTCCGGGGGTAGTGGCAATCAGCCCCAGCATTTT	.	.	TRBV6-5	TRBJ1-5
CASSLGQGSNQPQHF	TGTGCCAGCAGCCTTGGACAGGGGAGCAATCAGCCCCAGCATTTT	.	TRBD1	TRBV5-6	TRBJ1-5
CASSQRVQGEKLFF	TGCGCCAGCAGCCAAAGGGTCCAGGGGGAAAAACTGTTTTTT	few	.	TRBV4-1	TRBJ1-4
CASTPEGARDYGYTF	TGTGCCAGCACCCCTGAGGGGGCAAGGGACTATGGCTACACCTTC	.	TRBD1	TRBV6-5	TRBJ1-2
CASSYSPGVGYTF	TGTGCCAGCAGTTATTCTCCAGGGGTTGGCTACACCTTC	.	.	TRBV6-5	TRBJ1-2
CASSVDGGLLYGYTF	TGTGCCAGCAGCGTAGACGGGGGGTTACTCTATGGCTACACCTTC	.	.	TRBV9	TRBJ1-2
CASSEWETQYF	TGTGCCAGCAGCGAGTGGGAGACCCAGTACTTC	few	.	TRBV7-9	TRBJ2-5
CASSYYRRNNYGYTF	TGTGCCAGCAGTTACTACAGGAGAAATAACTATGGCTACACCTTC	.	.	TRBV6-5	TRBJ1-2
CASSLSLKGEKLFF	TGTGCCAGCAGTTTATCTCTCAAGGGGGAAAAACTGTTTTTT	.	.	TRBV27	TRBJ1-4
CASSALAGGNTGELFF	TGTGCCAGCAGCGCGCTAGCGGGGGGGAACACCGGGGAGCTGTTTTTT	.	TRBD2	TRBV9	TRBJ2-2
CASSYSTGGLSGYTF	TGTGCCAGCAGTTACTCCACAGGGGGATTAAGCGGCTACACCTTC	.	TRBD1	TRBV6-2/TRBV6-3	TRBJ1-2
CASSQGDGNQPQHF	TGTGCCAGCAGCCAGGGGGATGGCAATCAGCCCCAGCATTTT	once	TRBD1	TRBV9	TRBJ1-5
CASSLRQGGGNEQFF	TGTGCCAGCAGCCTCCGACAGGGGGGAGGGAATGAGCAGTTCTTC	once	TRBD1	TRBV5-4	TRBJ2-1